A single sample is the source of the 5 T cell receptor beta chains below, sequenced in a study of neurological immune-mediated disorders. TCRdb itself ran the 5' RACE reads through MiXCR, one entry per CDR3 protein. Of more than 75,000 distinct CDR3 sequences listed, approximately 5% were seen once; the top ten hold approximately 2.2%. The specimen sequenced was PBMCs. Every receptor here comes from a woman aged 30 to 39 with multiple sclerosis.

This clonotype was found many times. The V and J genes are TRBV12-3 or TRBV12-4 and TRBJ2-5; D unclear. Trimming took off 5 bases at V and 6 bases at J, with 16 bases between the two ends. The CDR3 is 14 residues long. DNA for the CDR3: TGTGCCAGCAGTAGGACGGACGGAATGAAGACCCAGTACTTC. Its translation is CASSRTDGMKTQYF.

The CDR3 coding sequence is TGTGCCAGCAGTCCCGGGACAGGGGGGACCGATACGCAGTATTTT. As protein: CASSPGTGGTDTQYF. The chain recombines TRBV6-5 with TRBJ2-3; 11 bases line up with TRBD1. Germline V gene data show CDR1 as MNHEY and CDR2 as SVGAGI. The CDR3 extends over 15 amino acids. Trimming at V came to 5 bases and at J to 6 bases, leaving 7 bases not matched to a gene.

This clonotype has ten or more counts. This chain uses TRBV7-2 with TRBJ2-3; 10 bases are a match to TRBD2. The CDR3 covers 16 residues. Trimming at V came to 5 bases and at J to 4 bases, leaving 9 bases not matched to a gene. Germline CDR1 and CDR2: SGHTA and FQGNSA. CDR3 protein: CASSRLGTSVSDTQYF. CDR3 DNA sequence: TGTGCCAGCAGCCGATTGGGGACTAGCGTGTCAGATACGCAGTATTTT.

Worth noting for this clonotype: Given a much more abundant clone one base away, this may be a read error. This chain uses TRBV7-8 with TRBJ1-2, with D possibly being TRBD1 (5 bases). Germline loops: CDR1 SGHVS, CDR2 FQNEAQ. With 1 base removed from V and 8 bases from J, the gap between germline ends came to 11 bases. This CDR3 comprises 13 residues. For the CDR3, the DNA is TGTGCCAGCAGCTTAGGCAGGGTAGAAGGCTACACCTTC. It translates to CASSLGRVEGYTF.

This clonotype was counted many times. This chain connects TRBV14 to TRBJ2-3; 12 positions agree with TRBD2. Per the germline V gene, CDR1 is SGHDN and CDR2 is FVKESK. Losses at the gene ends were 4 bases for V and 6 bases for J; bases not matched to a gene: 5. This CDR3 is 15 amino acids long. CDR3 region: CASSPTSGGSDTQYF. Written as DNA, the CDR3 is TGTGCCAGCAGCCCGACTAGCGGGGGATCGGATACGCAGTATTTT. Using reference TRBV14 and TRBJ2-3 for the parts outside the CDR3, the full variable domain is EAGVTQFPSHSVIEKGQTVTLRCDPISGHDNLYWYRRVMGKEIKFLLHFVKESKQDESGMPNNRFLAERTGGTYSTLKVQPAELEDSGVYFCASSPTSGGSDTQYFGPGTRLTVL.